These 16 T cell receptor beta chains share one sample of origin, sequenced in a study of T cells in Graves' hyperthyroidism and ophthalmopathy. TCR beta CDR3 region amplification was performed from RNA transcripts. Carried out on the TCR CDR3, a first-round RT-PCR used the HTBI primer set. One entry per CDR3 protein, called by TCRdb with MiXCR from the multiplex PCR reads. The data hold hundreds of thousands of distinct CDR3 sequences, with 35% to 40% observed a single time. The sequenced material came from blood. The receptors here all came from a man between 18 and 35 years old with Graves' hyperthyroidism.

The chain combines TRBV29-1 with TRBJ2-5; TRBD2 matches 13 bases. The V and J ends lost 8 bases and 5 bases, in that order; junction bases with no gene match: 11. CDR1 is SQVTM and CDR2 is ANQGSEA in the germline V gene. The CDR3 consists of 15 residues. The CDR3 sequence: CSTGRQTSGRETQYF. CDR3 coding DNA: TGCAGCACCGGACGGCAGACTAGCGGGAGGGAGACCCAGTACTTC.

This chain connects TRBV5-1 to TRBJ2-2, with D possibly being TRBD2 (5 bases). Trimming removed 0 bases from V and 1 base from J, with 10 bases in between. Germline CDR1 SGHRS, CDR2 YFSETQ. The CDR3 loop spans 16 amino acids. In DNA, the CDR3 is TGCGCCAGCAGCTTGGGGCTAGCCTGGAACACCGGGGAGCTGTTTTTT. This translates into CASSLGLAWNTGELFF. Variable domain in full (rest from reference TRBV5-1 and TRBJ2-2): KAGVTQTPRYLIKTRGQQVTLSCSPISGHRSVSWYQQTPGQGLQFLFEYFSETQRNKGNFPGRFSGRQFSNSRSEMNVSTLELGDSALYLCASSLGLAWNTGELFFGEGSRLTVL.

At least ten counts were recorded for this clonotype. This sequence joins TRBV10-2 and TRBJ2-7; 10 nucleotides line up with TRBD1. Germline loops: CDR1 WSHSY, CDR2 SAAADI. Unmatched junction bases numbered 8, after V lost 4 bases and J lost 5 bases. The CDR3 loop spans 15 amino acids. CDR3 DNA: TGCGCCAGCAGTGGGGAGGACAGGGGGTTGGACGAGCAGTACTTC. This gives the protein CASSGEDRGLDEQYF.

The chain employs TRBV11-2 and TRBJ2-7; 8 bases agree with TRBD1. In germline, CDR1 is SGHAT, CDR2 FQNNGV. The CDR3 has 13 amino acids. Trimming at V came to 6 bases and at J to 3 bases, leaving 4 bases not matched to a gene. The CDR3, as DNA: TGTGCCAGCAGGACAGGGGCCGACTACGAGCAGTACTTC. It specifies CASRTGADYEQYF.

This clonotype was seen more than once but under ten times. The chain combines TRBV6-2 or TRBV6-3 with TRBJ1-5; D is uncertain. The V and J ends lost 7 bases and 2 bases respectively, with 9 bases between them. CDR3 length: 13 residues. Germline loops: CDR1 MNHEY, CDR2 SVGEGT. CDR3 sequence reads: CASNDGRNQPQHF. For the CDR3, the DNA is TGTGCCAGCAACGACGGACGCAATCAGCCCCAGCATTTT.

The chain employs TRBV7-2 and TRBJ1-6; a weak D match, TRBD1 (5 bases). Germline V gene lookup returns CDR1 SGHTA and CDR2 FQGNSA. The CDR3 is 11 amino acids. V was cut by 7 bases and J by 11 bases, with 9 bases left in between. The CDR3 spells CASNRGTPLHF. CDR3 bases: TGTGCCAGCAACCGGGGGACACCCCTCCACTTT. The full variable domain, in which reference TRBV7-2 and TRBJ1-6 provide the parts outside the CDR3, is GAGVSQSPSNKVTEKGKDVELRCDPISGHTALYWYRQSLGQGLEFLIYFQGNSAPDKSGLPSDRFSAERTGGSVSTLTIQRTQQEDSAVYLCASNRGTPLHFGNGTRLTVT.

The rearrangement uses TRBV2 and TRBJ1-6; a possible D gene is TRBD1 (6 bases). Germline V gene sequence: CDR1 SNHLY, CDR2 FYNNEI. Trimming took 8 bases from V and 9 from J, leaving 14 bases between them. This CDR3 has 13 amino acids. This CDR3 reads CASDTGSASPLHF. CDR3 nucleotides: TGTGCCAGCGATACAGGGAGCGCTTCACCCCTCCACTTT.

The table lists this clonotype with many counts. This chain uses TRBV19 with TRBJ1-3, with D unresolved. The CDR3 is made up of 12 amino acids. Germline CDR1 LNHDA, CDR2 SQIVND (reference sequence). The germline V and J ends were trimmed by 6 bases and 0 bases, with 3 bases remaining between them. CDR3 in DNA: TGTGCCAGTAGCACCTCTGGAAACACCATATATTTT. Protein: CASSTSGNTIYF.

The chain employs TRBV5-8 and TRBJ1-1; D is uncertain. Germline assignment: CDR1 SGHTS and CDR2 YDEGEE. The CDR3 loop spans 12 amino acids. V was trimmed by 3 bases and J by 6 bases, leaving 9 bases between them. The CDR3 spells CASSSNLAEAFF. The DNA of the CDR3 is TGTGCCAGCAGCTCGAATCTAGCTGAAGCTTTCTTT.

This clonotype was counted a few times. The V gene is TRBV20-1, the J gene TRBJ2-2; D may correspond to TRBD1 or TRBD2 (5 bases each). Trimming pared 3 bases from V and 2 bases from J, leaving 13 bases between. Germline CDR1 reads DFQATT; CDR2 reads SNEGSKA (reference sequence). This CDR3 has 15 amino acids. The CDR3 DNA reads TGCAGTGCTAGTAGGACGAGGGGAAACACCGGGGAGCTGTTTTTT. This codes for CSASRTRGNTGELFF.

This clonotype was seen ten or more times. The CDR3 region has the DNA TGTGCCAGTAGTTCTTACCGGGACACCTACGAGCAGTACTTC. Translated, it gives CASSSYRDTYEQYF. The V call is TRBV19, the J call TRBJ2-7; a weak D match, TRBD1 (6 bases). The germline V gene has CDR1 LNHDA and CDR2 SQIVND (reference sequence). Trimming took 5 bases from V and 2 from J, leaving 13 bases between them. The CDR3 extends over 14 amino acids.

In its sample, this clonotype was seen a few times. This chain joins TRBV7-9 and TRBJ2-5; 8 bases agree with TRBD2. The CDR3 has 11 amino acids. In germline, CDR1 is SEHNR, CDR2 FQNEAQ (reference sequence). The CDR3 spells CASGTVETQYF. The CDR3 nucleotides read TGTGCTAGCGGGACCGTAGAGACCCAGTACTTC.

The sample holds a few counts of this clonotype. This chain uses TRBV7-9 with TRBJ2-6; TRBD1 aligns across 8 bases. V lost 5 bases and J lost 0; bases outside the gene matches: 6. Per germline, CDR1 SEHNR and CDR2 FQNEAQ (reference sequence). CDR3 length equals 17 residues. DNA for the CDR3: TGTGCCAGCAGCCGACGGGACAGGAACTCTGGGGCCAACGTCCTGACTTTC. As protein: CASSRRDRNSGANVLTF.

As concerns this clonotype: Sequence at one end of the junction differs from germline and may be a read error. The gene calls are TRBV7-2 and TRBJ1-1; tentative D call: TRBD1 (6 bases). The length of the CDR3 is 15 residues. Germline assignment: CDR1 SGHTA and CDR2 FQGNSA. The CDR3 loop reads CAGSQWTEAGAEAFF. The CDR3 region has the DNA TGTGCCGGCAGCCAGTGGACAGAGGCTGGTGCTGAAGCTTTCTTT. Together with reference TRBV7-2 and TRBJ1-1, the CDR3 gives the full variable domain: GAGVSQSPSNKVTEKGKDVELRCDPISGHTALYWYRQSLGQGLEFLIYFQGNSAPDKSGLPSDRFSAERTGGSVSTLTIQRTQQEDSAVYLCAGSQWTEAGAEAFFGQGTRLTVV.

Remarks on this clonotype: An end of the junction does not agree with germline; a read error may underlie this. The CDR3 region has the DNA TGTGCCTCCAGTGATAGGGACAGGAGGTGGGTCGAGCAGTACTTC. As protein: CASSDRDRRWVEQYF. The V call is TRBV24-1, the J call TRBJ2-7; 8 nucleotides match TRBD1. The CDR3 consists of 15 residues. Germline V lookup: CDR1 KGHDR, CDR2 SFDVKD.

DNA for the CDR3: TGTGCCAGCAGTGAAGGTGTGGTTCCGGGGCCCCAGCATTTT. It yields the protein CASSEGVVPGPQHF. The gene calls are TRBV6-1 and TRBJ1-5; D is undetermined. The CDR3 covers 14 residues. Germline assignment: CDR1 MNHNS and CDR2 SASEGT. The V end lost 1 base, the J end lost 9 bases, and 13 bases lay between the germline ends.